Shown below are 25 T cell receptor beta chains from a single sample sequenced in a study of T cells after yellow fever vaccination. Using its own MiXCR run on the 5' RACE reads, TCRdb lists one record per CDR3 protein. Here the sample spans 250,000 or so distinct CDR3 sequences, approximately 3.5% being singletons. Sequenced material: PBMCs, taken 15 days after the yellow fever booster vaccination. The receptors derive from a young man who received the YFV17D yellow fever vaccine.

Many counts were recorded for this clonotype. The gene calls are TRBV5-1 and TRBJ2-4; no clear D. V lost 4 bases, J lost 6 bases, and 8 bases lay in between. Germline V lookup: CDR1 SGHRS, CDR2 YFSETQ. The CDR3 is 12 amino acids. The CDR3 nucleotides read TGCGCCAGCAGCGTTCCGGGAAACATTCAGTACTTC. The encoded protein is CASSVPGNIQYF.

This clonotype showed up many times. The CDR3 spells CASRGHLVMNTEAFF. The CDR3 DNA sequence: TGTGCCAGCAGGGGACACCTGGTCATGAACACTGAAGCTTTCTTT. The V call is TRBV6-2 or TRBV6-3, the J call TRBJ1-1; tentative D call: TRBD1 (6 bases). CDR1 is MNHEY and CDR2 is SVGEGT in the germline V gene. The CDR3 is 15 amino acids. V lost 6 bases to trimming and J lost 0 bases, with 14 bases between them.

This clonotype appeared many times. Here the CDR3 reads CASSVGGGMAYEQYF. CDR3 bases: TGTGCCAGCAGCGTAGGAGGAGGGATGGCCTACGAGCAGTACTTC. V gene TRBV9 combines with J gene TRBJ2-7; tentative D call: TRBD2 (6 bases). CDR3 length: 15 amino acids. Germline CDR1 and CDR2: SGDLS and YYNGEE. V lost 0 bases and J 2 bases, leaving 12 bases between the germline ends. Drawing the rest from reference TRBV9 and TRBJ2-7, the complete variable domain is DSGVTQTPKHLITATGQRVTLRCSPRSGDLSVYWYQQSLDQGLQFLIQYYNGEERAKGNILERFSAQQFPDLHSELNLSSLELGDSALYFCASSVGGGMAYEQYFGPGTRLTVT.

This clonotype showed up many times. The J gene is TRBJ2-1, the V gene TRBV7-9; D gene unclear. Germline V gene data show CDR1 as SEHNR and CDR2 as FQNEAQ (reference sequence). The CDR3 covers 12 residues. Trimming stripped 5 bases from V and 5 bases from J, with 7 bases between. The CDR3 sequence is CASSPDNNEQFF. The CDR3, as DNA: TGTGCCAGCAGCCCTGACAACAATGAGCAGTTCTTC. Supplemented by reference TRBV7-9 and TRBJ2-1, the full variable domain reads DTGVSQNPRHKITKRGQNVTFRCDPISEHNRLYWYRQTLGQGPEFLTYFQNEAQLEKSRLLSDRFSAERPKGSFSTLEIQRTEQGDSAMYLCASSPDNNEQFFGPGTRLTVL.

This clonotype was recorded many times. CDR3 nucleotides: TGTGCCAGCAGCCCTACGCCGGGACAGCTATCAGAGCCCCAGCATTTT. This gives the protein CASSPTPGQLSEPQHF. The V call is TRBV5-5, the J call TRBJ1-5; the match to TRBD1 covers 7 bases. This CDR3 comprises 16 residues. Germline-derived CDR1 and CDR2 are SGHKS and YYEKEE (reference sequence). The ends lost 4 bases at V and 8 bases at J; junction bases unmatched: 15.

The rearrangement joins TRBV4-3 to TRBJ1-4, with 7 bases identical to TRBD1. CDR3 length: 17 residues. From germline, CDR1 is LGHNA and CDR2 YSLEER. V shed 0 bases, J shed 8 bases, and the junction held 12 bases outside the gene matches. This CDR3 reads CASSQDWGDSFLEKLFF. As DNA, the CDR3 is TGCGCCAGCAGCCAAGATTGGGGGGACAGTTTTTTAGAAAAACTGTTTTTT.

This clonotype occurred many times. CDR3 region: CASSVEGSPLHF. CDR3 sequence (DNA): TGTGCCAGCAGCGTAGAAGGTTCACCCCTCCACTTT. The V gene is TRBV9, the J gene TRBJ1-6; D not resolved. The CDR3 totals 12 residues. Trimming removed 0 bases at V and 9 bases at J, with 4 bases between. Per germline, CDR1 SGDLS and CDR2 YYNGEE.

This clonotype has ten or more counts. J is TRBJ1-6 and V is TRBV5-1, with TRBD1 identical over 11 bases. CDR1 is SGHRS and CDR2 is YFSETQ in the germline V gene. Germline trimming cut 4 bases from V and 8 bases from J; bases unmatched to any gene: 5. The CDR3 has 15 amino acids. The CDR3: CASSRDRGDDSPLHF. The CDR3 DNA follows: TGCGCCAGCAGCAGGGACAGGGGGGACGATTCACCCCTCCACTTT.

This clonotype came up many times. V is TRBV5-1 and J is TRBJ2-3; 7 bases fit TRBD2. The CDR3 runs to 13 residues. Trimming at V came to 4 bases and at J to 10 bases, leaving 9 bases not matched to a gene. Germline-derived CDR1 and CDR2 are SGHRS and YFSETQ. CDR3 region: CASSAGGVIAQYF. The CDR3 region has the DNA TGCGCCAGCAGCGCTGGGGGGGTTATTGCGCAGTATTTT.

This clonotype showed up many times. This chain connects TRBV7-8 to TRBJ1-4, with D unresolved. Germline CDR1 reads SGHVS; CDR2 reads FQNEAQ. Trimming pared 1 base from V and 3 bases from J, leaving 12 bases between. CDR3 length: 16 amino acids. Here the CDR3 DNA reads TGTGCCAGCAGCTTAGGGTGGGCAGCTCCTAATGAAAAACTGTTTTTT. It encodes CASSLGWAAPNEKLFF.

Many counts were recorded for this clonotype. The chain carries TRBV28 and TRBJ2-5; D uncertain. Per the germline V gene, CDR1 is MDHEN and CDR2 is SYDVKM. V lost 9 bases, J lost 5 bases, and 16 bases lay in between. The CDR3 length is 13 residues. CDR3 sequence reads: CASTSPVVETQYF. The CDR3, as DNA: TGTGCCAGTACCTCGCCGGTGGTGGAGACCCAGTACTTC.

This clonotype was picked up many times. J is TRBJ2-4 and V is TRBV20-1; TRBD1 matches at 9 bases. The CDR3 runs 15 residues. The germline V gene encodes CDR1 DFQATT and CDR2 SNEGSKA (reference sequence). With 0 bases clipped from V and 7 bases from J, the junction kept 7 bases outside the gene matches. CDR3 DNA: TGCAGTGCTAGAGATTGGGGACAGGGTATGAACATTCAGTACTTC. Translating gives CSARDWGQGMNIQYF.

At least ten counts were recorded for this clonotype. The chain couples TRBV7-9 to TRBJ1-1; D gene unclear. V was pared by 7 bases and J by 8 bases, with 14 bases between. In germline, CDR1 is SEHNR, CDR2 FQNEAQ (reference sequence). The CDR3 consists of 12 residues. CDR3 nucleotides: TGTGCCAGCACCCTAACCGGTGAAGAAGCTTTCTTT. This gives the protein CASTLTGEEAFF.

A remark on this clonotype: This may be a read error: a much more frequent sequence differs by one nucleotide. The CDR3 bases are TGTGCCAGCTTGGGGGCAAGGACTGAAGCTTTCTTT. As protein: CASLGARTEAFF. V gene TRBV12-3 or TRBV12-4 combines with J gene TRBJ1-1; tentative D call: TRBD1 (6 bases). CDR3 length: 12 amino acids. V was shortened by 8 bases and J by 5 bases, with 12 bases between the two germline ends.

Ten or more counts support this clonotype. The CDR3 DNA follows: TGCGCCAGCAGCCAAGATCCGGCTGAGGGTTCACCCCTCCACTTT. This translates into CASSQDPAEGSPLHF. The J gene is TRBJ1-6, the V gene TRBV4-1, with unresolved D. The V and J ends lost 0 bases and 9 bases respectively, with 12 bases between them. The CDR3 consists of 15 residues. From germline, CDR1 is MGHRA and CDR2 YSYEKL.

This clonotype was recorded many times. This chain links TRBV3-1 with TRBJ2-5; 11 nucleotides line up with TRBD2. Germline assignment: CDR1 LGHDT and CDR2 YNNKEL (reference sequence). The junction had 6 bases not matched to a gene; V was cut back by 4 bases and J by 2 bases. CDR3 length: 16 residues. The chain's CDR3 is CASSRRLAGLQETQYF. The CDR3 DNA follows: TGTGCCAGCAGCCGCCGACTAGCGGGACTTCAAGAGACCCAGTACTTC.

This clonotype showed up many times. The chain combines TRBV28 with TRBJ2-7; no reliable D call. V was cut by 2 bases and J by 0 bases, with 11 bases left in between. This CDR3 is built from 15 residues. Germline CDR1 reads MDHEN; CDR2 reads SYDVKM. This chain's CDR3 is CASSLRGKSSYEQYF. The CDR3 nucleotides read TGTGCCAGCAGTTTAAGAGGCAAGAGCTCCTACGAGCAGTACTTC.

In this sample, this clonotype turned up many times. CDR3 coding DNA: TGTGCCACCAGCCAGAGCCGGGGGGGAGGGGAGACCCAGTACTTC. Amino acid sequence: CATSQSRGGGETQYF. This sequence joins TRBV15 and TRBJ2-5; TRBD2 aligns across 8 bases. Per the germline V gene, CDR1 is LNHNV and CDR2 is YYDKDF (reference sequence). The J segment lost 5 bases and the V segment lost 5 bases, leaving 10 bases of the junction unmatched. This CDR3 region has 15 residues.

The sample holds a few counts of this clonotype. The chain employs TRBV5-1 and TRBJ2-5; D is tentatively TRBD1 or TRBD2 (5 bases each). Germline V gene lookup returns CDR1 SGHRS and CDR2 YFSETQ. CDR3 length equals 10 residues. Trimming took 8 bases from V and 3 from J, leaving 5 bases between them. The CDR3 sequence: CARGEETQYF. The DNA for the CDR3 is TGCGCCAGGGGGGAAGAGACCCAGTACTTC.

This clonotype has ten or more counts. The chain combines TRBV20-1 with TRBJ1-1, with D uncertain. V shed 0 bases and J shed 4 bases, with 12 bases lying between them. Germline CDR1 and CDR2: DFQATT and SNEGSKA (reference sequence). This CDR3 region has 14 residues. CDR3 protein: CSARDLKVGTEAFF. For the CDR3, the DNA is TGCAGTGCTAGAGATCTTAAGGTGGGCACTGAAGCTTTCTTT.

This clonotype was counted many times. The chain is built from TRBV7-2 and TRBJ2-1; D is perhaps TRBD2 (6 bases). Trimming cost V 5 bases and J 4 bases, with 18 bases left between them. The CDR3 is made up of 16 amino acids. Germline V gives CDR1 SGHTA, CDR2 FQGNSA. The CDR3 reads CASSPDGYSGYNEQFF. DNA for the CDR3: TGTGCCAGCAGCCCGGACGGATATAGCGGATACAATGAGCAGTTCTTC.

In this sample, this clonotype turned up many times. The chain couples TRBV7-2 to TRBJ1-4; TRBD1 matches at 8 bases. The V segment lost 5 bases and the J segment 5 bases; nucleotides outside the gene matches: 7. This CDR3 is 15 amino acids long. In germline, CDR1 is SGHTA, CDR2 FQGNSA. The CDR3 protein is CASSLTGVWNEKLFF. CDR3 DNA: TGTGCCAGCAGCCTGACAGGGGTTTGGAATGAAAAACTGTTTTTT.

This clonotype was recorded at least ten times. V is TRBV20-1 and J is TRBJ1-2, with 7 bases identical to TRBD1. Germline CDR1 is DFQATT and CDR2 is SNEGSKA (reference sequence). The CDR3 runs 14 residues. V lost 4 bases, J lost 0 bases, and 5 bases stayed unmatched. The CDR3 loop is CSANRQGPNYGYTF. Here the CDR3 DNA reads TGCAGTGCTAATAGACAGGGACCTAACTATGGCTACACCTTC.

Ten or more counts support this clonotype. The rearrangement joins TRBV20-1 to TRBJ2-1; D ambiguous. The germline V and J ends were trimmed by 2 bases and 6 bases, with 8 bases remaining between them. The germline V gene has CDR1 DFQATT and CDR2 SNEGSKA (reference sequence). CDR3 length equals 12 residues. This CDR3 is CSARMLINEQFF. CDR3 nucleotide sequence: TGCAGTGCTAGAATGCTCATCAATGAGCAGTTCTTC.

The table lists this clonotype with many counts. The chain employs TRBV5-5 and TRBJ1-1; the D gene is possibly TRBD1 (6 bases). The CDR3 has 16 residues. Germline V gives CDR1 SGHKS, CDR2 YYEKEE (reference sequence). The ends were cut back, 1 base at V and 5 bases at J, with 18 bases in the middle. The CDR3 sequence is CASSLKTGGERTEAFF. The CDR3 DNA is TGTGCCAGCAGCTTGAAGACAGGAGGAGAACGGACTGAAGCTTTCTTT.